The T cell receptor beta chain under discussion was sequenced for a study of T cells after yellow fever vaccination. A few counts support this clonotype. Antigen specificity is unknown. Notes on the study in general: Post-booster samples contained most primary-vaccination clones (more than 95% CD4, around 89% CD8). Abundant clonotypes (contaminants from the bulk population) could be present in FACS-sorted repertoires.

A universal primer site and UMIs were added as TCR cDNA was made by 5'RACE template switching. TCRdb ran MiXCR on the 5' RACE reads and lists one entry per CDR3 protein. The top ten hold around 16% of the sample, which has approximately 510,000 distinct CDR3 sequences, 20% to 25% seen once. The material sequenced was PBMCs, taken less than 25 days after the first yellow fever vaccination. The origin of this receptor is a young man who received the YFV17D yellow fever vaccine.

The CDR3: CASSFSGTGGKDTQYF. CDR3 DNA: TGCGCCAGCAGCTTCTCCGGGACAGGTGGTAAAGATACGCAGTATTTT. The chain uses TRBV5-1 and TRBJ2-3, with TRBD1 identical over 8 bases. Per the germline V gene, CDR1 is SGHRS and CDR2 is YFSETQ. Losses at the gene ends were 2 bases for V and 5 bases for J; bases not matched to a gene: 10. This CDR3 is built from 16 residues. The variable domain in full, with the rest retrieved from reference TRBV5-1 and TRBJ2-3, is KAGVTQTPRYLIKTRGQQVTLSCSPISGHRSVSWYQQTPGQGLQFLFEYFSETQRNKGNFPGRFSGRQFSNSRSEMNVSTLELGDSALYLCASSFSGTGGKDTQYFGPGTRLTVL.